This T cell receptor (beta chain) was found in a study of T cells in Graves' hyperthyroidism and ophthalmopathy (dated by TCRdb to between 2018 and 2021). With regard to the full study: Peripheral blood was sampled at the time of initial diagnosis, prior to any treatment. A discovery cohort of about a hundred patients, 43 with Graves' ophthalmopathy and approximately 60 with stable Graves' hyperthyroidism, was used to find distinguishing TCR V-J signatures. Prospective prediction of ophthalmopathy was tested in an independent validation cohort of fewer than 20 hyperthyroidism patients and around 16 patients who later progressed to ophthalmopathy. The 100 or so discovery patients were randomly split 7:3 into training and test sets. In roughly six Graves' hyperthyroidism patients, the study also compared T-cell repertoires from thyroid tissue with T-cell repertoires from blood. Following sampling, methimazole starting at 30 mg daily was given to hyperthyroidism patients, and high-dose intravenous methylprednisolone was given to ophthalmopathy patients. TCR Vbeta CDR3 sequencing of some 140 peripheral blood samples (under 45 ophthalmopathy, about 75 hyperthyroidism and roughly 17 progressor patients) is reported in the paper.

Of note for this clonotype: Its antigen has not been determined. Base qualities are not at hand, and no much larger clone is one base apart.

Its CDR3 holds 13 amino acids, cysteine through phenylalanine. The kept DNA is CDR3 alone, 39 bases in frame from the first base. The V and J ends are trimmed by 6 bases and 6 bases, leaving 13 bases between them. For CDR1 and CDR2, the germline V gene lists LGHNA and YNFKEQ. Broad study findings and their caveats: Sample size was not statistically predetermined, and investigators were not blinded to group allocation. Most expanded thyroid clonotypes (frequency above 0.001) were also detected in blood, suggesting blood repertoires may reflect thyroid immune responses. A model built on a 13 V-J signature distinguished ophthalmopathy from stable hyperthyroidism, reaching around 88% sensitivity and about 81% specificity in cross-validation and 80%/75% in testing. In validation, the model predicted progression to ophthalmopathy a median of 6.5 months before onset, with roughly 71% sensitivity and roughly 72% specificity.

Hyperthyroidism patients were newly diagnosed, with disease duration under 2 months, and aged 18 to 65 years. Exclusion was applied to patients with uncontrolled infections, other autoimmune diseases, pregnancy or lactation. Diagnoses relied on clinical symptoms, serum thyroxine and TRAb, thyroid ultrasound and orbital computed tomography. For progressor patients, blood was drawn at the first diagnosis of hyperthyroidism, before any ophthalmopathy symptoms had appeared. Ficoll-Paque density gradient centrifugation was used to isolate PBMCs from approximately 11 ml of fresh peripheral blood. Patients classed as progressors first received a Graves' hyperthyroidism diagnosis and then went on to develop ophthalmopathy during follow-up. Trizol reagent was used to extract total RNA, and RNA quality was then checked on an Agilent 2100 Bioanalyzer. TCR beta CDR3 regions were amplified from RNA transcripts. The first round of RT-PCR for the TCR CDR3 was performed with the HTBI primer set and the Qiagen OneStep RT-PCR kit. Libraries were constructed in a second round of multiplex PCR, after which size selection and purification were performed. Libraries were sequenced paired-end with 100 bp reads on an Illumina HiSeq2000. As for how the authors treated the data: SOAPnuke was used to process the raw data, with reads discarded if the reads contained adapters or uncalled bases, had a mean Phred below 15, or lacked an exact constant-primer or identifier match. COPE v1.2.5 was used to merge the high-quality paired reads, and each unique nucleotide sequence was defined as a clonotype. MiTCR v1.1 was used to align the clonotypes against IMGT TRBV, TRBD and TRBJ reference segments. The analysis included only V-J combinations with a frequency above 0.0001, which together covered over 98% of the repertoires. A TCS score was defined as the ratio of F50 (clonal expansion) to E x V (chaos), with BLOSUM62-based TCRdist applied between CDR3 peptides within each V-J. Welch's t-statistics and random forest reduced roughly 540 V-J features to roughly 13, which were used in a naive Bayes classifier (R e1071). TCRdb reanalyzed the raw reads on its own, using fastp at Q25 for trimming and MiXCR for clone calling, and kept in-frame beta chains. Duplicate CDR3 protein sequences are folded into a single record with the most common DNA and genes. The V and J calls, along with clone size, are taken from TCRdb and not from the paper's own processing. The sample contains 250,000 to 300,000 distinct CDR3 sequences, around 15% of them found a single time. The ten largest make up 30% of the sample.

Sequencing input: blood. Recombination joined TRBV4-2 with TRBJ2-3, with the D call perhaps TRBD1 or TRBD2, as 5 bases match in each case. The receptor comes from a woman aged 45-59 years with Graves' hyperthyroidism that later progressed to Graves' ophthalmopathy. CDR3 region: CASRGDRLDTQYF. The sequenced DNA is TGTGCCAGCAGAGGGGACCGTCTTGATACGCAGTATTTT.